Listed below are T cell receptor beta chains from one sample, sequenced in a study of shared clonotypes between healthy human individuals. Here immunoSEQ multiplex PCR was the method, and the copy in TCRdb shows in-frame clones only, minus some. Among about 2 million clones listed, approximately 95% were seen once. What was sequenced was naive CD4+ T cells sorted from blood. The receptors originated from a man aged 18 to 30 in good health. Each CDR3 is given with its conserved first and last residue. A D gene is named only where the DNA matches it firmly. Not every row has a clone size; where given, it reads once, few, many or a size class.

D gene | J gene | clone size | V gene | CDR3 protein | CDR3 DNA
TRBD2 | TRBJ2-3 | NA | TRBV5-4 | CASSPGTSGATDTQYF | TGTGCCAGCAGCCCCGGGACTAGCGGGGCCACAGATACGCAGTATTTT
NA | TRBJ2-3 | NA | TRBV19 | CASSIDPGPTDTQYF | TGTGCCAGTAGTATAGATCCCGGCCCCACAGATACGCAGTATTTT
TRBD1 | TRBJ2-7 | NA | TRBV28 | CASSSTGTGAYEQYF | TGTGCCAGCAGTTCGACGGGGACAGGGGCCTACGAGCAGTACTTC
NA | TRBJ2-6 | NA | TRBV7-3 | CASSLLGPSGANVLTF | TGTGCCAGCAGCTTACTGGGGCCGTCCGGGGCCAACGTCCTGACTTTC
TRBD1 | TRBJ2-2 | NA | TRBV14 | CASSKPGQGVNTGELFF | TGTGCCAGCAGCAAACCGGGACAGGGAGTTAACACCGGGGAGCTGTTTTTT
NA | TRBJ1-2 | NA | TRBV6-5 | CASSYDRNYGYTF | TGTGCCAGCAGTTATGACCGAAACTATGGCTACACCTTC
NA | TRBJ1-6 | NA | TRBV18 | CASSPTAQVNSPLHF | TGTGCCAGCTCACCGACGGCACAGGTTAATTCACCCCTCCACTTT
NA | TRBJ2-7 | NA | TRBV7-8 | CASSLIGNEQYF | TGTGCCAGCAGCCTCATTGGTAACGAGCAGTACTTC
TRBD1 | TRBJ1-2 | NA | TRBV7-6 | CASSVGTGYGYTF | TGTGCCAGCAGCGTTGGGACAGGGTATGGCTACACCTTC
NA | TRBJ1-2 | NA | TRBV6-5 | CASSFQVNYGYTF | TGTGCCAGCAGTTTTCAGGTTAACTATGGCTACACCTTC
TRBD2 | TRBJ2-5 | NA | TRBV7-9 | CASSLVGSGGQETQYF | TGTGCCAGCAGCTTAGTAGGTAGCGGGGGCCAAGAGACCCAGTACTTC
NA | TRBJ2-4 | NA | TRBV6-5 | CASTMGNIQYF | TGTGCCAGCACCATGGGAAACATTCAGTACTTC
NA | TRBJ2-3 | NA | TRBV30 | CAWSYGLDTQYF | TGTGCCTGGAGTTATGGTCTTGATACGCAGTATTTT
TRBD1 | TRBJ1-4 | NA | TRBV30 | CAWNGQATNEKLFF | TGTGCCTGGAACGGACAGGCAACTAATGAAAAACTGTTTTTT
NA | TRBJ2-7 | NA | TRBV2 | CASSELAYEQYF | TGTGCCAGCAGTGAGCTAGCTTACGAGCAGTACTTC
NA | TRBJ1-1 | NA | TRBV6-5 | CASSSEGRLNTEAFF | TGTGCCAGCAGTTCCGAAGGTCGTTTGAACACTGAAGCTTTCTTT
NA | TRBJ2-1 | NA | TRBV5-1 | CASSLVLWDEQFF | TGCGCCAGCAGCTTGGTTTTGTGGGATGAGCAGTTCTTC
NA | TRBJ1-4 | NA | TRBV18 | CASSPPGRASEKLFF | TGTGCCAGCTCACCACCAGGGAGAGCAAGTGAAAAACTGTTTTTT
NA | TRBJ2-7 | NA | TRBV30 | CAWSRRDEQYF | TGTGCCTGGAGTCGAAGGGACGAGCAGTACTTC
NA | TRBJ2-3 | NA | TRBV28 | CATSWSNTQYF | TGTGCCACCTCTTGGTCTAATACGCAGTATTTT
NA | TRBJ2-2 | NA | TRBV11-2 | CASSPRDSNTGELFF | TGTGCCAGCAGCCCGCGGGACAGCAACACCGGGGAGCTGTTTTTT
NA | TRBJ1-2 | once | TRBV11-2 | CASSLGTGFYGYTF | TGTGCCAGCAGCCTAGGGACGGGATTCTATGGCTACACCTTC
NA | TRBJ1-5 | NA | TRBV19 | CASSRDWNQPQHF | TGTGCCAGTAGTAGGGACTGGAATCAGCCCCAGCATTTT
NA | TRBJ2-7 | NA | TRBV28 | CASSPPGTQSGEQYF | TGTGCCAGCAGCCCCCCCGGGACCCAAAGTGGAGAGCAGTACTTC
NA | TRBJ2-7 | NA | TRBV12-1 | CASSFRGYYREQYF | TGTGCCAGCAGCTTTCGGGGGTACTATAGGGAGCAGTACTTC
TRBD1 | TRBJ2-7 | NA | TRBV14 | CASSQGSWTGSSYEQYF | TGTGCCAGCAGCCAAGGTAGCTGGACAGGGAGCTCCTACGAGCAGTACTTC
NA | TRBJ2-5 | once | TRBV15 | CATREPALGETQYF | TGTGCCACCAGGGAACCGGCCCTGGGGGAGACCCAGTACTTC